The 22 T cell receptor beta chains presented below share a single source sample, sequenced in a study of CD8+CD57+ T cells in acquired aplastic anemia. The study profiled TCR beta VDJ and CDR3 using genomic DNA as template. Each CDR3 protein is one row after TCRdb ran MiXCR on the reads. The sample holds 150,000 or so distinct CDR3 sequences; over 40% are singletons and the top ten take around 3.2%. Patients picked for sequencing had shown CD8+CD57+ cell expansion detected by flow cytometry. The sample consisted of sorted CD4+, CD8+, or CD8+CD57+ T cells (not recorded which) from PBMCs. The receptors were gathered from a human donor with aplastic anemia.

The CDR3 coding sequence is TGCAGCGCCCCGCGGGACTCAGGTGAGCAGTTCTTC. Translating gives CSAPRDSGEQFF. The genes are TRBV29-1 and TRBJ2-1, with D possibly being TRBD2 (6 bases). The ends were cut back, 7 bases at V and 9 bases at J, with 16 bases in the middle. Germline V gene data show CDR1 as SQVTM and CDR2 as ANQGSEA. The CDR3 sequence is 12 residues long.

Comment on this clonotype: This may come from a read error, since a much larger clone is one base off. V gene TRBV4-1 combines with J gene TRBJ1-1; D not certain. This CDR3 has 16 amino acids. Germline CDR1 is MGHRA and CDR2 is YSYEKL. The CDR3 region is CASSQHTTNMNTGAFF. The CDR3 nucleotides read TGCGCCAGCAGCCAACACACCACGAACATGAACACTGGAGCTTTCTTT.

The CDR3 bases are TGCAGTGCTAATTCCGGGACATCGGGAAACAATGAGCAGTTCTTC. Translation: CSANSGTSGNNEQFF. V and J are TRBV20-1 and TRBJ2-1, with D perhaps matching TRBD1 (6 bases). CDR1 is DFQATT, CDR2 SNEGSKA, per germline (reference sequence). V shed 4 bases and J shed 5 bases, with 18 bases lying between them. The CDR3 consists of 15 residues.

The rearrangement links TRBV2 to TRBJ1-3, with D tentatively TRBD1 (5 bases). The germline V gene encodes CDR1 SNHLY and CDR2 FYNNEI. This CDR3 comprises 14 residues. Between the trimmed V and J ends, which lost 7 bases and 1 base, there was a span of 11 bases. DNA for the CDR3: TGTGCCAGCAATCAGGGTGCATCTGGAAACACCATATATTTT. Translation: CASNQGASGNTIYF.

As for this clonotype: A much larger clone differs from this one at a single base, so this may be a read error. V usage is TRBV10-3 and J usage is TRBJ1-1, with 7 nucleotides matching TRBD1. CDR3 length: 16 amino acids. Germline CDR1 reads ENHRY; CDR2 reads SYGVKD. V lost 5 bases to trimming and J lost 2 bases; unmatched junction nucleotides: 11. The CDR3 protein is CAISYAYRGRNTEAFF. The CDR3 DNA reads TGTGCCATCAGTTACGCGTACAGGGGTAGAAACACTGAAGCTTTCTTT.

Worth noting for this clonotype: This may come from a read error, since a much larger clone is one base off. This CDR3 reads CASSLDNCEKLFF. The CDR3 DNA follows: TGCGCCAGCAGCTTGGATAATTGTGAAAAACTGTTTTTT. V is TRBV5-1 and J is TRBJ1-4; D unresolved. CDR1 and CDR2 (germline): SGHRS, YFSETQ. CDR3 length: 13 amino acids. V shed 0 bases and J shed 7 bases, with 7 bases lying between them.

The rearrangement links TRBV9 to TRBJ2-7, with TRBD2 matching 12 bases. J lost 5 bases, V lost 2 bases, and 2 bases had no gene match. Germline values: CDR1 SGDLS, CDR2 YYNGEE. This CDR3 has 14 amino acids. CDR3 coding DNA: TGTGCCAGCAGCGTGACTAGCGGGGGCAACGAGCAGTACTTC. It is translated as CASSVTSGGNEQYF.

This clonotype was picked up many times. The chain is built from TRBV27 and TRBJ1-2; D is undetermined. Trimming left V 6 bases short and J 3 bases short, with 8 bases between. Germline V gives CDR1 MNHEY, CDR2 SMNVEV (reference sequence). The CDR3 consists of 12 residues. The CDR3 sequence is CASSGPHYGYTF. DNA for the CDR3: TGTGCCAGCAGCGGACCGCACTATGGCTACACCTTC.

This clonotype showed up many times. The chain uses TRBV7-2 and TRBJ2-1; D not certain. V lost 5 bases to trimming and J lost 7 bases, with 9 bases between them. Germline V lookup: CDR1 SGHTA, CDR2 FQGNSA. CDR3 length: 12 amino acids. CDR3 nucleotides: TGTGCCAGCAGCGCGGAACGAAATGAGCAGTTCTTC. Protein sequence: CASSAERNEQFF.

The table lists this clonotype with a count of one. V and J are TRBV19 and TRBJ1-2; 7 nucleotides line up with TRBD1. The length of the CDR3 is 13 residues. Germline CDR1 and CDR2: LNHDA and SQIVND (reference sequence). J lost 5 bases, V lost 3 bases, and 3 bases had no gene match. This chain's CDR3 is CASSIDREYGYTF. In nucleotides, the CDR3 is TGTGCCAGTAGTATTGACAGGGAGTATGGCTACACCTTC.

This chain connects TRBV15 to TRBJ1-5, with D uncertain. The CDR3 covers 15 residues. Trimming shortened V by 4 bases and J by 0 bases, and 10 bases separated the two germline ends. Germline V gene data show CDR1 as LNHNV and CDR2 as YYDKDF (reference sequence). CDR3 protein: CATSKDMYSNQPQHF. The CDR3 coding sequence is TGTGCCACCAGCAAAGACATGTATAGCAATCAGCCCCAGCATTTT.

J is TRBJ2-6 and V is TRBV6-4, with 9 positions matching TRBD1. V lost 6 bases, J lost 1 base, and 7 bases stayed unmatched. The CDR3 spans 17 residues. Germline CDR1 is MRHNA and CDR2 is SNTAGT. The CDR3 here is CASSPDRGRSGANVLTF. In nucleotides, the CDR3 is TGTGCCAGCAGCCCGGACAGGGGACGGTCTGGGGCCAACGTCCTGACTTTC.

This clonotype was seen once. This chain links TRBV5-6 with TRBJ1-4, with D tentatively TRBD1 (5 bases). Germline V gives CDR1 SGHDT, CDR2 YYEEEE. The V and J ends lost 4 bases and 5 bases respectively, with 9 bases between them. The CDR3 spans 13 residues. This CDR3 reads CASSRQNNEKLFF. Here the CDR3 DNA reads TGTGCCAGCAGCCGACAGAACAATGAAAAACTGTTTTTT. Variable domain in full (rest from reference TRBV5-6 and TRBJ1-4): DAGVTQSPTHLIKTRGQQVTLRCSPKSGHDTVSWYQQALGQGPQFIFQYYEEEERQRGNFPDRFSGHQFPNYSSELNVNALLLGDSALYLCASSRQNNEKLFFGSGTQLSVL.

This clonotype occurred a few times. The chain carries TRBV28 and TRBJ1-6, with 10 bases identical to TRBD1. J gave up 7 bases and V 4 bases, and 4 bases lay outside the gene matches. The CDR3 contains 15 residues. CDR1 MDHEN and CDR2 SYDVKM come from the germline V gene. Here the CDR3 DNA reads TGTGCCAGCAGTTCCGCGGACAGGGGGAATTCACCCCTCCACTTT. Its protein product is CASSSADRGNSPLHF.

J is TRBJ2-2 and V is TRBV11-1; D may be TRBD1 (5 bases). The CDR3 runs to 18 residues. The V gene lost 5 bases and the J gene lost 0 bases, with 19 bases spanning the gap. From germline, CDR1 is SGHAT and CDR2 FQDESV (reference sequence). For the CDR3, the DNA is TGTGCCAGCAGCCAGGGTCCCCAGGGCTGTGCGAACACCGGGGAGCTGTTTTTT. Its protein product is CASSQGPQGCANTGELFF.

The chain recombines TRBV10-3 with TRBJ1-5; 7 bases are shared with TRBD1. The CDR3 covers 14 residues. With 5 bases clipped from V and 7 bases from J, the junction kept 8 bases outside the gene matches. Germline values: CDR1 ENHRY, CDR2 SYGVKD. CDR3: CAISPDREGQPQHF. The CDR3 DNA sequence: TGTGCCATCAGTCCCGACAGGGAGGGACAGCCCCAGCATTTT.

Concerning this clonotype: Its ends do not fully match the called genes, so a read error is possible. The chain's CDR3 is CSARVARSYERYF. The CDR3 DNA is TGCAGTGCTAGAGTAGCGCGCTCCTACGAGCGGTACTTC. This rearrangement joins TRBV20-1 to TRBJ2-7; tentative D call: TRBD2 (5 bases). The CDR3 length is 13 residues. Germline CDR1 DFQATT, CDR2 SNEGSKA (reference sequence).

This clonotype came up many times. J is TRBJ2-7 and V is TRBV6-6; no firm D call. Trimming pared 2 bases from V and 2 bases from J, leaving 7 bases between. CDR3 size: 13 residues. CDR1 MNHNY and CDR2 SVGAGI come from the germline V gene (reference sequence). The CDR3 nucleotides read TGTGCCAGCAGTTACGTGGGTGCCTACGAGCAGTACTTC. This codes for CASSYVGAYEQYF.

The chain carries TRBV5-8 and TRBJ2-7; no clear D. The germline CDR1 and CDR2 sequences are SGHTS and YDEGEE. Deletions cut 1 base from V and 6 bases from J, with 14 bases between. The CDR3 contains 14 residues. The CDR3 protein is CASSLTQTRGEQYF. The CDR3 bases are TGTGCCAGCAGCTTGACACAGACCAGAGGCGAGCAGTACTTC.

The genes are TRBV20-1 and TRBJ2-7, with TRBD2 matching over 10 bases. The CDR3 loop spans 17 amino acids. The V gene end was trimmed by 2 bases and the J gene end by 5 bases; junction bases not matched to a gene: 15. CDR1 DFQATT and CDR2 SNEGSKA come from the germline V gene (reference sequence). The CDR3 nucleotides read TGCAGTGCTAGATGGAGCCCCTCTAGCGGGGGTATCGACGAGCAGTACTTC. Translated, it gives CSARWSPSSGGIDEQYF.

The rearrangement uses TRBV9 and TRBJ2-5; D not resolved. The germline CDR1 and CDR2 sequences are SGDLS and YYNGEE. This CDR3 is 12 amino acids long. Trimming took 4 bases from V and 9 from J, leaving 13 bases between them. The CDR3 here is CASSTLDSAQYF. As DNA, the CDR3 is TGTGCCAGCAGCACCCTTGATTCGGCCCAGTACTTC.

The chain links TRBV10-3 to TRBJ2-2; tentative D call: TRBD2 (5 bases). Between the trimmed V and J ends, which lost 10 bases and 6 bases, there was a span of 21 bases. CDR1 is ENHRY and CDR2 is SYGVKD in the germline V gene. There are 15 residues in the CDR3. CDR3 nucleotides: TGTGCCACTGCCAAATTACCGGGAATAGCCGGGGAGCTGTTTTTT. Its protein product is CATAKLPGIAGELFF.